The rows below give T cell receptor beta chains drawn from one sample of a study of T cell responses to AZD1222 COVID-19 vaccine. TCRdb keeps only in-frame clones here, not all; method: immunoSEQ multiplex PCR. Of roughly 80,000 clones in the sample, approximately 90% were seen once. The input for sequencing was peripheral blood, taken on day 0 of MenACWY control vaccination. The source is an adult in good health. Each CDR3 is given with its conserved first and last residue. The D gene is left open where the match is weak. Clone size is shown for a subset of rows, as once, few, many or a class of expanded clone.

>TRBJ2-3|TRBV30|NA|NA|16
CAWSVLVAELTDTQYF
TGTGCCTGGAGTGTACTGGTAGCGGAGCTCACAGATACGCAGTATTTT
>TRBJ1-5|TRBV6-4|NA|NA|16
CAPGGGRDCNNQPQHF
TGTGCCCCTGGGGGGGGGCGGGATTGTAACAATCAGCCCCAGCATTTT
>TRBJ1-4|TRBV6-5|NA|NA|14
CASSQDRRRGKLFF
TGTGCCAGCAGCCAGGACAGACGTAGGGGAAAACTGTTTTTT
>TRBJ2-3|TRBV28|NA|NA|15
CASRGWGEGTDTQYF
TGTGCCAGCAGGGGTTGGGGTGAGGGCACAGATACGCAGTATTTT
>TRBJ2-1|TRBV2|NA|TRBD2|15
CASRELAGSYNEQFF
TGTGCCAGCAGAGAACTAGCGGGCTCCTACAATGAGCAGTTCTTC
>TRBJ1-6|TRBV5-1|once|NA|13
CASSLVVDSPLHF
TGCGCCAGCAGCTTGGTGGTGGATTCACCCCTCCACTTT
>TRBJ2-7|TRBV29-1|NA|NA|15
CSVEDSVWGTYEQYF
TGCAGCGTTGAAGATAGTGTCTGGGGGACCTACGAGCAGTACTTC
>TRBJ1-3|TRBV5-1|NA|NA|16
CASSGGTGSSGNTIYF
TGCGCCAGCAGCGGGGGAACAGGGAGCTCTGGAAACACCATATATTTT
>TRBJ2-5|TRBV28|NA|NA|15
CASSFGGGNQETQYF
TGTGCCAGCAGTTTTGGGGGGGGCAACCAAGAGACCCAGTACTTC
>TRBJ2-1|TRBV30|NA|TRBD2|14
CAWSRASGYNEQFF
TGTGCCTGGAGTCGAGCTAGCGGGTACAATGAGCAGTTCTTC
>TRBJ2-5|TRBV6-5|NA|NA|13
CASSLTSVETQYF
TGTGCCAGCAGCCTTACTAGTGTGGAGACCCAGTACTTC
>TRBJ2-3|TRBV7-9|NA|NA|15
CASSLFLEGTDTQYF
TGTGCCAGCAGCCTTTTCTTGGAGGGCACAGATACGCAGTATTTT
>TRBJ1-1|TRBV3-1/TRBV3-2|few|NA|14
CASSTEGGRAEAFF
TGTGCCAGCAGCACCGAAGGGGGTAGAGCTGAAGCTTTCTTT
>TRBJ1-6|TRBV5-6|NA|NA|13
CASSFVGDSPLHF
TGTGCCAGCAGCTTCGTGGGGGACTCACCCCTCCACTTT
>TRBJ1-3|TRBV2|NA|NA|14
CASSEEFSGNTIYF
TGTGCCAGCAGTGAAGAGTTCTCTGGAAACACCATATATTTT
>TRBJ1-5|TRBV28|NA|NA|15
CASSTGAFGNQPQHF
TGTGCCAGCAGTACGGGGGCTTTTGGCAATCAGCCCCAGCATTTT
>TRBJ1-6|TRBV9|NA|TRBD1|14
CASSVVAGGSPLHF
TGTGCCAGCAGCGTAGTGGCAGGGGGCTCACCCCTCCACTTT
>TRBJ2-7|TRBV4-2|NA|TRBD2|14
CASSQEAGGGEQYF
TGTGCCAGCAGCCAGGAAGCGGGAGGGGGCGAGCAGTACTTC
>TRBJ1-5|TRBV6-5|NA|NA|16
CASSYDPQVPNQPQHF
TGTGCCAGCAGTTACGACCCACAGGTTCCCAATCAGCCCCAGCATTTT
>TRBJ2-3|TRBV28|NA|NA|13
CASSRDSTDTQYF
TGTGCCAGCAGTCGGGACTCCACAGATACGCAGTATTTT
>TRBJ1-2|TRBV7-8|NA|TRBD1|15
CASSSTDRPVHGYTF
TGTGCCAGCAGCTCGACGGACAGGCCGGTCCATGGCTACACCTTC
>TRBJ1-4|TRBV6-1|once|NA|13
CASSDRINEKLFF
TGTGCCAGCAGTGACCGTATTAATGAAAAACTGTTTTTT
>TRBJ2-7|TRBV20-1|NA|NA|11
CSYGGTYEQYF
TGCAGCTACGGCGGGACCTACGAGCAGTACTTC
>TRBJ1-5|TRBV6-1|NA|NA|16
CASSEPDRQSNQPQHF
TGTGCCAGCAGTGAACCCGACAGACAGAGCAATCAGCCCCAGCATTTT
>TRBJ1-1|TRBV4-2|NA|NA|13
CASSQDLQGRAFF
TGTGCCAGCAGCCAAGATCTGCAGGGGAGGGCTTTCTTT